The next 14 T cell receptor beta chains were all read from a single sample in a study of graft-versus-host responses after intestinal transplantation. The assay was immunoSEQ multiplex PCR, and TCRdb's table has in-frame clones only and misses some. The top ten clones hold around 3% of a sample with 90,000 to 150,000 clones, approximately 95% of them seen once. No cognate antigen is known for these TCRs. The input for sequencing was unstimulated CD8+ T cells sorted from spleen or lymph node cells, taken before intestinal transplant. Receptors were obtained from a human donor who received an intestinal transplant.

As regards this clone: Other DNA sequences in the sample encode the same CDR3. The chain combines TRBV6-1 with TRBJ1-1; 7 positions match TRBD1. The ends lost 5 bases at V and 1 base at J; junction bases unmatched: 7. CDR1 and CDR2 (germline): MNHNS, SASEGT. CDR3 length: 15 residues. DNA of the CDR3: TGTGCCAGCAGTCCCAGACAGGGAGCGAACACTGAAGCTTTCTTT. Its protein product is CASSPRQGANTEAFF.

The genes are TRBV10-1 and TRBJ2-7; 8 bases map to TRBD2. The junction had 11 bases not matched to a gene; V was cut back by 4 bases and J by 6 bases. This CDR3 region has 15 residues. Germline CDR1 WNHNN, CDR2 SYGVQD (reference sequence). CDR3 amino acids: CASSAGSGSDGEQYF. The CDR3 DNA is TGCGCCAGCAGTGCTGGGAGCGGGAGTGATGGCGAGCAGTACTTC.

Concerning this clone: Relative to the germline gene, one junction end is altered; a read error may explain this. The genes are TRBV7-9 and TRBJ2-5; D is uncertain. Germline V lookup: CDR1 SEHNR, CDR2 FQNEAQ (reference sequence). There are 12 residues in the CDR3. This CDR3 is CVSSPAKETQYF. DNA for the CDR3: TGTGTCAGCAGCCCGGCAAAGGAGACCCAGTACTTC.

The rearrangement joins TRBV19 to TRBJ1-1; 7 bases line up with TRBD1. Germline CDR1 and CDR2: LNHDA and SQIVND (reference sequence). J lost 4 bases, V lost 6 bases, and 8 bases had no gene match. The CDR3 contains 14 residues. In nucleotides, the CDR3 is TGTGCCAGTAGCGCCTACAGGGGACCCACTGAAGCTTTCTTT. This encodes CASSAYRGPTEAFF. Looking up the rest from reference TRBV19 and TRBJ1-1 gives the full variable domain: DGGITQSPKYLFRKEGQNVTLSCEQNLNHDAMYWYRQDPGQGLRLIYYSQIVNDFQKGDIAEGYSVSREKKESFPLTVTSAQKNPTAFYLCASSAYRGPTEAFFGQGTRLTVV.

CDR3 sequence (DNA): TGTGCCAGCAGCCTCGATCGGGCGGGAGAGACCCAGTACTTC. It specifies CASSLDRAGETQYF. The chain joins TRBV28 to TRBJ2-5; maybe TRBD2 (5 bases). Per germline, CDR1 MDHEN and CDR2 SYDVKM. This CDR3 is 14 amino acids long. V was cut by 6 bases and J by 4 bases, with 15 bases left in between.

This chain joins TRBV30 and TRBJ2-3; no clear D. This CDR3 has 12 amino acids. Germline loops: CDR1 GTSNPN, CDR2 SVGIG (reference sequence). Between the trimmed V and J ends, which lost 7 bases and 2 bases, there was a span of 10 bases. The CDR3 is CASSISTDTQYF. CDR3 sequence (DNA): TGTGCCTCAAGCATATCCACAGATACGCAGTATTTT.

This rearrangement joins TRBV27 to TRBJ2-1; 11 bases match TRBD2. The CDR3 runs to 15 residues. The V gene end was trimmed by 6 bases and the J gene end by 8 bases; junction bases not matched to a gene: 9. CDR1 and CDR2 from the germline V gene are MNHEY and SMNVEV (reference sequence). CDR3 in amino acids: CASRRLAGIADEQFF. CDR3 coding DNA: TGTGCCAGCAGAAGACTAGCGGGAATAGCGGATGAGCAGTTCTTC.

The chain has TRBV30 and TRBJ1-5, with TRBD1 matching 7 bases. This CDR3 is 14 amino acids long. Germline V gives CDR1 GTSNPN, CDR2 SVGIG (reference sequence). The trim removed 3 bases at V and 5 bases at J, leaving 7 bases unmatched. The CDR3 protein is CAWSHGTDYQPQHF. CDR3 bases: TGTGCCTGGAGCCACGGGACAGATTATCAGCCCCAGCATTTT.

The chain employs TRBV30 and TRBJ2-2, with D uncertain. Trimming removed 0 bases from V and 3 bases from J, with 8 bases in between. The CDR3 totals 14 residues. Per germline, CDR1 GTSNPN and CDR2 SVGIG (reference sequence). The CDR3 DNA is TGTGCCTGGAGTGTTGTAGGTTACACCGGGGAGCTGTTTTTT. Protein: CAWSVVGYTGELFF.

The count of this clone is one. The CDR3 spells CAWSSGQGMEETF. Written as DNA, the CDR3 is TGTGCCTGGAGCTCGGGACAGGGGATGGAGGAAACCTTC. The J gene is TRBJ1-2, the V gene TRBV30, with TRBD1 matching 10 bases. Germline-derived CDR1 and CDR2 are GTSNPN and SVGIG (reference sequence). The CDR3 spans 13 residues. The junction had 12 bases not matched to a gene; V was cut back by 3 bases and J by 14 bases.

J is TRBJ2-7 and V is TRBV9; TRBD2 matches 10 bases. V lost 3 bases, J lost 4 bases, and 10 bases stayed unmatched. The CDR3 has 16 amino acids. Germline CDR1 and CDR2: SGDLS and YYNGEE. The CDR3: CASSAGWTSGYYEQYF. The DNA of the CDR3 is TGTGCCAGCAGCGCAGGCTGGACTAGCGGTTATTACGAGCAGTACTTC.

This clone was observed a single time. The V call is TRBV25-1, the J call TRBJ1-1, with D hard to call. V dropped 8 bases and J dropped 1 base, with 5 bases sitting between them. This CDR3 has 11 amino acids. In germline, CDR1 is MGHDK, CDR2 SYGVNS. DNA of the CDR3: TGTGCCAGCCGGACGAACACTGAAGCTTTCTTT. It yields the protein CASRTNTEAFF.

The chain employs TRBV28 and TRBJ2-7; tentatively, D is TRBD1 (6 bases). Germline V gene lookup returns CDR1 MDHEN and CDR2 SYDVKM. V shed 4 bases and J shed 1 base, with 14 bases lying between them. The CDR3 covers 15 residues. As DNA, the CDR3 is TGTGCCAGCAGTTCCCCAGGGGAACGGTCCTACGAGCAGTACTTC. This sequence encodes CASSSPGERSYEQYF.

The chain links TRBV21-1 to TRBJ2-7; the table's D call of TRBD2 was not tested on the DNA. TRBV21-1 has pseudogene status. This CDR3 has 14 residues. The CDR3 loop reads CASSKAGTGREQYF. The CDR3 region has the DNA TGTGCCAGCAGCAAAGCAGGAACGGGTCGCGAGCAGTACTTC.